This TCR beta chain is drawn from a study of blood T cell repertoires in COVID-19. Study at large: Italy, Spain and the United States were the sources of the convalescent and acute COVID-19 samples.

This table comes from immunoSEQ multiplex PCR, and its TCRdb copy is limited to in-frame clones, with some not included. The sample has over 110,000 clones; approximately 88% are singletons. V was clipped by 4 bases and J by 5 bases; unmatched bases: 7. The CDR3 sequence is 14 residues long. CDR1 and CDR2 (germline): SGHAT, FQDESV (reference sequence). The V and J genes are TRBV11-1 and TRBJ2-5; 7 nucleotides align to TRBD2. The sequence was collected from a man aged 70-80 years with acute or convalescent COVID-19. The source material was peripheral blood. The DNA of the CDR3 is TGTGCCAGCAGCTCCCGACTAGCTGGCGAGACCCAGTACTTC. Translation gives CASSSRLAGETQYF.